The present TCR beta chain was sequenced within a study of shared clonotypes between healthy human individuals. Notes on the study in general: Richness estimates generally favored naive over memory subsets.

Generated by immunoSEQ multiplex PCR, the TCRdb table keeps only in-frame clones and is missing some. Seen here are around 2.5 million clones, roughly 93% observed once, and the top ten hold approximately 0.36%. The germline CDR1 and CDR2 sequences are ENHRY and SYGVKD. The ends lost 5 bases at V and 2 bases at J; junction bases unmatched: 7. CDR3 length equals 15 residues. To note about this clone: The antigen is not known.

The V and J genes are TRBV10-3 and TRBJ2-3, with 7 bases matching TRBD2. The source is a man between 18 and 35 years old in good health. Some clones in this sample may be carry-over from other donors' samples. Sequencing used naive CD4+ T cells from PBMCs. Subset in this sample: CD45RA+ positively selected. CDR3 sequence: CAISPSGVLTDTQYF. Here the CDR3 DNA reads TGTGCCATCAGTCCTAGCGGAGTACTCACAGATACGCAGTATTTT.